The clone carrying this T cell receptor (beta chain) was counted ten times or more. This sample stems from a study of CD8 T cells in ankylosing spondylitis. This CDR3 is 15 amino acids long. The ends were cut back, 3 bases at V and 3 bases at J, with 14 bases in the middle. CDR1 and CDR2 (germline): SGDLS, YYNGEE. One entry per CDR3 protein results from TCRdb running MiXCR on the 5' RACE reads. The sample holds around 7,000 distinct CDR3 sequences, 2.8% seen once. The rearrangement joins TRBV9 to TRBJ2-3, with TRBD1 as a possible D gene (6 bases). Sequencing was carried out using blood, either unsorted or a sorted T cell fraction (not recorded which). This clonotype originated in a female donor with ankylosing spondylitis or in good health (not recorded which). CDR3 sequence reads: CASSAWEQGTDTQYF. Here the CDR3 DNA reads TGTGCCAGCAGCGCTTGGGAGCAGGGGACAGATACGCAGTATTTT.